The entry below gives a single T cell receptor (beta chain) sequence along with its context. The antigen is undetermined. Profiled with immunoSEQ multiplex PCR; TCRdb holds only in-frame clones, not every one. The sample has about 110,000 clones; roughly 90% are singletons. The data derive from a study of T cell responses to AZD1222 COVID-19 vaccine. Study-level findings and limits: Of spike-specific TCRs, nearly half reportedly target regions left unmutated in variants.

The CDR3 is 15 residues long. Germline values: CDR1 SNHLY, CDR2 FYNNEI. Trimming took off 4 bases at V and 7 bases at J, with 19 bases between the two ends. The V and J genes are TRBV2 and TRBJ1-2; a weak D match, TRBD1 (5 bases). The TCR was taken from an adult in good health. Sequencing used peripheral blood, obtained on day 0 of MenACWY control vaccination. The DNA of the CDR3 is TGTGCCAGCAGTGGAAGGGACCTAGGGGAGGCTGGCTACACCTTC. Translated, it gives CASSGRDLGEAGYTF.